The sequence of this T cell receptor (beta chain) was determined in a study of T cell responses to AZD1222 COVID-19 vaccine. Only in-frame clones appear in the TCRdb table, and some are missing; sequencing was by immunoSEQ multiplex PCR. This table holds more than 95,000 clones, 84% found once. With respect to this clone: The antigen is unknown.

Notes on the study in general: Mapped onto spike, vaccine-associated CD4 TCRs spanned it and were dominant at 160-218 and 743-854.

Sequenced material: peripheral blood, taken 28 days after the second AZD1222 dose. The sequence came from an adult who received the AZD1222 COVID-19 vaccine.

The CDR3, as DNA: TGCGCCCCACCGGGGACAGGGATTCAGCCCCAGCATTTT. Protein product: CAPPGTGIQPQHF. This chain uses TRBV10-1 with TRBJ1-5; 9 bases fit TRBD1. The length of the CDR3 is 13 residues. Per germline, CDR1 WNHNN and CDR2 SYGVQD (reference sequence). The junction had 8 bases not matched to a gene; V was cut back by 11 bases and J by 6 bases.